This T cell receptor beta chain was sequenced for a study of OX40 agonist ivuxolimab in advanced cancers. Study overall: Patients enrolled in dose escalation were diagnosed with hepatocellular carcinoma, melanoma, renal cell or head and neck cancer. From about 23 to 85 years was the age range, with a mean of approximately 58 years, and 70% to 85% were male.

The study's findings and limits: Average numbers of expanded clones were greater in CD8+ T cells than in CD4+.

CDR1 is DFQATT, CDR2 SNEGSKA, per germline (reference sequence). V lost 6 bases and J 8 bases, leaving 11 bases between the germline ends. The CDR3 extends over 11 amino acids. For this clone: What it recognizes is unknown.

The method was immunoSEQ multiplex PCR; TCRdb's version includes in-frame clones alone and lacks a portion of them. The sample shows 75,000 to 80,000 clones, 80% to 90% of them seen only once. Here the sequenced sample was CD4+ or CD8+ T cells sorted from blood, taken in a trial of the OX40 agonist ivuxolimab. The TCR sequence derives from an adult with an advanced solid tumor such as melanoma, head and neck, liver or kidney cancer. The V and J genes are TRBV20-1 and TRBJ2-1; the D gene is possibly TRBD1 (6 bases). In DNA form, the CDR3 reads TGCAGTGCCCAACAGGGCCATGAGCAGTTCTTC. This encodes CSAQQGHEQFF.